These 19 T cell receptor beta chains share one sample of origin, sequenced in a study of cytomegalovirus exposure and HLA in healthy donors. Only in-frame clones appear in the TCRdb table, and some are missing; sequencing was by immunoSEQ multiplex PCR. The data contain 120,000 to 150,000 clones, around nine tenths of them seen just once; the ten biggest clones take up around 3.2%. Sequences were obtained from PBMCs. These receptors all come from a woman aged 18-35 years in good health and CMV-seropositive.

The V gene is TRBV5-1, the J gene TRBJ2-7; possibly TRBD2 for D (5 bases). Germline loops: CDR1 SGHRS, CDR2 YFSETQ. The V and J ends lost 2 bases and 6 bases respectively, with 9 bases between them. CDR3 length equals 12 residues. The chain's CDR3 is CASSFRGREQYF. As DNA, the CDR3 is TGCGCCAGCAGCTTTCGAGGGCGCGAGCAGTACTTC.

This chain links TRBV5-1 with TRBJ1-5, with TRBD1 identical over 9 bases. The CDR3 covers 18 residues. CDR1 SGHRS and CDR2 YFSETQ come from the germline V gene. With V trimmed by 0 bases and J by 4 bases, 11 bases remained unmatched. The chain's CDR3 is CASSLGGTGIFWNQPQHF. The CDR3 DNA is TGCGCCAGCAGCTTGGGAGGGACAGGGATTTTTTGGAATCAGCCCCAGCATTTT.

The genes are TRBV9 and TRBJ2-3; 8 nucleotides agree with TRBD2. With 4 bases clipped from V and 4 bases from J, the junction kept 11 bases outside the gene matches. The CDR3 runs to 16 residues. Germline V CDR1 and CDR2: SGDLS, YYNGEE. The CDR3 is CASSQDGGEGADTQYF. CDR3 DNA: TGTGCCAGCAGCCAAGACGGGGGGGAAGGGGCAGATACGCAGTATTTT. Drawing the rest from reference TRBV9 and TRBJ2-3, the complete variable domain is DSGVTQTPKHLITATGQRVTLRCSPRSGDLSVYWYQQSLDQGLQFLIQYYNGEERAKGNILERFSAQQFPDLHSELNLSSLELGDSALYFCASSQDGGEGADTQYFGPGTRLTVL.

CDR3 nucleotides: TGCAGCGTGTCTGACCCGCGGTCCTCCTACAATGAGCAGTTCTTC. Protein: CSVSDPRSSYNEQFF. J is TRBJ2-1 and V is TRBV29-1, with D hard to call. CDR1 SQVTM and CDR2 ANQGSEA come from the germline V gene. V dropped 6 bases and J dropped 0 bases, with 15 bases sitting between them. The CDR3 contains 15 residues.

The rearrangement links TRBV25-1 to TRBJ1-5; D might be TRBD1 (6 bases). Trimming took off 2 bases at V and 9 bases at J, with 11 bases between the two ends. CDR3 size: 13 residues. CDR1 and CDR2 (germline): MGHDK, SYGVNS. CDR3 in amino acids: CASSETGFSPQHF. The CDR3 nucleotides read TGTGCCAGCAGTGAAACAGGGTTTTCGCCCCAGCATTTT.

There are a few counts of this clone. The chain recombines TRBV2 with TRBJ2-7; weak D call: TRBD2 (6 bases). V was cut by 8 bases and J by 3 bases, with 11 bases left in between. The CDR3 loop spans 12 amino acids. In germline, CDR1 is SNHLY, CDR2 FYNNEI. CDR3 region: CASGWTNYEQYF. The CDR3 DNA follows: TGTGCCAGCGGTTGGACTAACTACGAGCAGTACTTC. The whole variable domain, filled in from reference TRBV2 and TRBJ2-7, reads EPEVTQTPSHQVTQMGQEVILRCVPISNHLYFYWYRQILGQKVEFLVSFYNNEISEKSEIFDDQFSVERPDGSNFTLKIRSTKLEDSAMYFCASGWTNYEQYFGPGTRLTVT.

This sequence joins TRBV5-6 and TRBJ2-5, with a tentative D call TRBD1 (6 bases). Per the germline V gene, CDR1 is SGHDT and CDR2 is YYEEEE. V shed 1 base and J shed 6 bases, with 10 bases lying between them. This CDR3 has 13 residues. The CDR3 loop reads CASSLQGWQTQYF. The CDR3, as DNA: TGTGCCAGCAGCTTGCAGGGGTGGCAGACCCAGTACTTC.

The chain carries TRBV30 and TRBJ1-1; no definite D call. Germline V gives CDR1 GTSNPN, CDR2 SVGIG (reference sequence). With 5 bases removed from V and 1 base from J, the gap between germline ends came to 5 bases. The CDR3 totals 11 residues. CDR3 amino acids: CAWGSNTEAFF. CDR3 nucleotides: TGTGCCTGGGGCTCGAACACTGAAGCTTTCTTT.

As for this clone: Different DNA sequences within this sample yield the same CDR3. The CDR3 here is CASSRDRGYEQYF. The CDR3 DNA follows: TGTGCCAGCAGTAGGGACAGGGGCTACGAGCAGTACTTC. V gene TRBV27 combines with J gene TRBJ2-7, with 10 bases identical to TRBD1. Germline-derived CDR1 and CDR2 are MNHEY and SMNVEV (reference sequence). CDR3 length: 13 amino acids. Trimming cost V 5 bases and J 3 bases; bases outside gene matches: 1.

The chain uses TRBV11-3 and TRBJ2-7, with no clear D. The V and J ends lost 5 bases and 2 bases respectively, with 4 bases between them. CDR3 length: 11 residues. Germline V gives CDR1 SGHNT, CDR2 YENEEA. The DNA for the CDR3 is TGTGCCAGCAGCGAGACCTACGAGCAGTACTTC. It translates to CASSETYEQYF.

This clone was recorded once. The CDR3 DNA reads as TGTGCCAGCAGTTACAAGGAACCGGGGGAGCAGTTCTTC. Translating it yields CASSYKEPGEQFF. The V and J genes are TRBV6-5 and TRBJ2-1; the D gene is possibly TRBD2 (5 bases). Germline assignment: CDR1 MNHEY and CDR2 SVGAGI. V was trimmed by 2 bases and J by 10 bases, leaving 12 bases between them. The CDR3 sequence is 13 residues long.

The CDR3 DNA follows: TGCAGCGTAGCTAGCGGGCCCTCCTACGAGCAGTACTTC. Residues: CSVASGPSYEQYF. The V gene is TRBV29-1, the J gene TRBJ2-7, with 8 bases lining up with TRBD2. The germline gives CDR1 SQVTM, CDR2 ANQGSEA. V shed 6 bases and J 0 bases; nucleotides not matched to a gene: 4. CDR3 length: 13 amino acids.

There are a few counts of this clone. The chain employs TRBV5-1 and TRBJ1-1; D not resolved. V shed 1 base and J shed 1 base, with 8 bases lying between them. Looked up from germline, CDR1 is SGHRS and CDR2 is YFSETQ. This CDR3 contains 14 residues. CDR3 region: CASSLSSGNTEAFF. Written as DNA, the CDR3 is TGCGCCAGCAGCTTGTCTTCGGGGAACACTGAAGCTTTCTTT.

The rearrangement uses TRBV15 and TRBJ1-2, with D possibly TRBD1 on 6 matching bases. Between the trimmed V and J ends, which lost 0 bases and 10 bases, there was a span of 12 bases. This CDR3 contains 13 residues. Germline-derived CDR1 and CDR2 are LNHNV and YYDKDF (reference sequence). CDR3 amino acids: CATSRDPTGHYTF. The CDR3 nucleotides are TGTGCCACCAGCAGAGATCCCACAGGGCACTACACCTTC.

V is TRBV6-5 and J is TRBJ1-5; 8 bases fit TRBD1. Germline lookup yields CDR1 MNHEY and CDR2 SVGAGI. The CDR3 has 13 amino acids. Trimming took 6 bases from V and 4 from J; bases not matched to a gene: 2. The CDR3 nucleotides are TGTGCCAGCAGACAGGGGGGGAATCAGCCCCAGCATTTT. This gives the protein CASRQGGNQPQHF.

The rearrangement uses TRBV12-5 and TRBJ1-4, with a possible D match to TRBD1 (6 bases). Trimming removed 0 bases at V and 15 bases at J, with 8 bases between. Germline lookup yields CDR1 LGHNT and CDR2 FRNRAP. The CDR3 consists of 11 residues. The chain's CDR3 is CASGLVRGVFF. The CDR3 DNA reads TGTGCTAGTGGTTTGGTCAGGGGTGTGTTTTTT.

CDR3 amino acids: CASSSGTGTYEQYF. The CDR3 coding sequence is TGTGCCAGCAGTTCCGGGACAGGGACCTACGAGCAGTACTTC. The chain is built from TRBV6-5 and TRBJ2-7; 9 bases align to TRBD1. This CDR3 region has 14 residues. Germline CDR1 MNHEY, CDR2 SVGAGI. The ends lost 4 bases at V and 2 bases at J; junction bases unmatched: 3.

The chain carries TRBV10-3 and TRBJ1-2; the match to TRBD1 covers 7 bases. Germline V CDR1 and CDR2: ENHRY, SYGVKD. The junction had 17 bases not matched to a gene; V was cut back by 6 bases and J by 4 bases. The CDR3 is made up of 17 amino acids. Written as DNA, the CDR3 is TGTGCCATCAGCGACACAATTCGGGACAGAGGGGTCTATGGCTACACCTTC. Translation: CAISDTIRDRGVYGYTF.

The J gene is TRBJ2-7, the V gene TRBV6-1, with 9 bases matching TRBD1. With V trimmed by 3 bases and J by 6 bases, 6 bases remained unmatched. Germline CDR1 reads MNHNS; CDR2 reads SASEGT. The CDR3 runs to 14 residues. This CDR3 reads CASSDIGTGSEQYF. The CDR3 DNA reads TGTGCCAGCAGTGACATCGGGACAGGGAGCGAGCAGTACTTC.